A single sample gave rise to the 30 T cell receptor beta chains below, sequenced in a study of T cells after yellow fever vaccination. TCRdb re-derived calls from the 5' RACE reads in MiXCR, one entry per CDR3 protein. The sample yields 510,000 or so distinct CDR3 sequences, about a fifth seen once. Source: PBMCs, taken 15 days after the yellow fever booster vaccination. All receptors derive from a man aged 30 to 45 who received the YFV17D yellow fever vaccine.

The gene calls are TRBV19 and TRBJ1-5, with D possibly TRBD1 on 6 matching bases. Trimming cost V 5 bases and J 7 bases, with 21 bases left between them. This CDR3 has 16 residues. Germline CDR1 LNHDA, CDR2 SQIVND (reference sequence). The CDR3 here is CASSVTWGAKGQPQHF. CDR3 DNA sequence: TGTGCCAGTAGTGTAACGTGGGGGGCAAAGGGACAGCCCCAGCATTTT.

This clonotype was observed a few times. The chain employs TRBV11-2 and TRBJ2-1, with 7 bases matching TRBD2. V lost 8 bases to trimming and J lost 3 bases; unmatched junction nucleotides: 7. The CDR3 has 14 residues. Germline-derived CDR1 and CDR2 are SGHAT and FQNNGV. The CDR3 sequence is CASLRESFYNEQFF. CDR3 DNA: TGTGCCAGCCTGCGGGAGTCCTTCTACAATGAGCAGTTCTTC.

The rearrangement links TRBV7-3 to TRBJ2-4, with TRBD2 as a possible D gene (6 bases). The CDR3 covers 17 residues. Trimming pared 4 bases from V and 0 bases from J, leaving 16 bases between. Germline V CDR1 and CDR2: SGHTA, FQGTGA. This chain's CDR3 is CASSSPWRDLAKNIQYF. The CDR3 nucleotides read TGTGCCAGCAGCTCGCCCTGGAGGGATTTAGCCAAAAACATTCAGTACTTC.

The V call is TRBV29-1, the J call TRBJ2-1; 9 nucleotides agree with TRBD2. The CDR3 consists of 14 residues. J gave up 1 base and V 6 bases, and 4 bases lay outside the gene matches. Germline V gene data show CDR1 as SQVTM and CDR2 as ANQGSEA. CDR3 bases: TGCAGCGTCGGGACTAGCAGTTCCTACAATGAGCAGTTCTTC. It yields the protein CSVGTSSSYNEQFF.

CDR3 bases: TGCGCCAGCAGCCGAGCGGGAGGGCGCGCAGATACGCAGTATTTT. Translation gives CASSRAGGRADTQYF. The chain recombines TRBV5-1 with TRBJ2-3, with 10 bases identical to TRBD2. This CDR3 has 15 amino acids. The V gene's germline CDR1 is SGHRS and CDR2 YFSETQ. Germline trimming cut 4 bases from V and 4 bases from J; bases unmatched to any gene: 6.

This clonotype was counted ten times or more. V gene TRBV12-3 or TRBV12-4 combines with J gene TRBJ1-4; possible D gene TRBD1, 5 bases. Trimming took off 4 bases at V and 11 bases at J, with 20 bases between the two ends. This CDR3 region has 15 residues. CDR3 nucleotide sequence: TGTGCCAGCAGTTCAACCGGGACCCGGGTAGAGAAACTGTTTTTT. Its translation: CASSSTGTRVEKLFF.

This clonotype was counted only a few times. This sequence joins TRBV20-1 and TRBJ2-5, with D perhaps TRBD2 (5 bases). Deletions cut 0 bases from V and 4 bases from J, with 12 bases between. The CDR3 runs to 14 residues. The germline gives CDR1 DFQATT, CDR2 SNEGSKA (reference sequence). This chain's CDR3 is CSARDGGSVETQYF. The CDR3 nucleotides are TGCAGTGCTAGAGATGGCGGGTCGGTAGAGACCCAGTACTTC.

This sequence joins TRBV6-1 and TRBJ2-1; no clear D. Looked up from germline, CDR1 is MNHNS and CDR2 is SASEGT. There are 15 residues in the CDR3. V gave up 7 bases and J gave up 0 bases, with 13 bases separating them. CDR3 DNA sequence: TGTGCCAGCAATGGGTTTGGTAGCTCCTACAATGAGCAGTTCTTC. This sequence encodes CASNGFGSSYNEQFF.

V and J are TRBV10-3 and TRBJ2-5; 12 nucleotides agree with TRBD2. With 4 bases clipped from V and 1 base from J, the junction kept 1 base outside the gene matches. There are 15 residues in the CDR3. Germline V gives CDR1 ENHRY, CDR2 SYGVKD. CDR3 in amino acids: CAISASGRGQETQYF. CDR3 coding DNA: TGTGCCATCAGTGCTAGCGGGAGGGGCCAAGAGACCCAGTACTTC.

This clonotype has more than one count but fewer than ten. V usage is TRBV30 and J usage is TRBJ2-7; D remains ambiguous. The CDR3 sequence is 11 residues long. Germline assignment: CDR1 GTSNPN and CDR2 SVGIG (reference sequence). Trimming shortened V by 3 bases and J by 6 bases, and 9 bases separated the two germline ends. CDR3 loop: CAWRGPREQYF. The DNA of the CDR3 is TGTGCCTGGAGAGGACCCCGCGAGCAGTACTTC.

This clonotype was detected a few times. V and J are TRBV4-3 and TRBJ2-1, with 9 bases that match TRBD2. The CDR3 spans 16 residues. The V segment lost 1 base and the J segment 10 bases; nucleotides outside the gene matches: 11. Germline values: CDR1 LGHNA, CDR2 YSLEER. The CDR3 DNA is TGCGCCAGCAGCCAAGGTCAAGCGGGAGGTTTAGGGGAGCAGTTCTTC. Protein sequence: CASSQGQAGGLGEQFF.

This clonotype was picked up a small number of times. The CDR3 DNA is TGCAGTGCTAGCCCCTCGAGGGGGGGCACAGATACGCAGTATTTT. Encoded protein: CSASPSRGGTDTQYF. This rearrangement joins TRBV20-1 to TRBJ2-3, with D perhaps given as TRBD1 or TRBD2 (6 bases each). Looked up from germline, CDR1 is DFQATT and CDR2 is SNEGSKA (reference sequence). The CDR3 is made up of 15 amino acids. Trimming left V 3 bases short and J 1 base short, with 14 bases between.

The rearrangement links TRBV18 to TRBJ1-3; a possible D gene is TRBD1 (6 bases). This CDR3 is built from 17 residues. Germline V gene lookup returns CDR1 KGHSH and CDR2 LQKENI. The V gene lost 2 bases and the J gene lost 1 base, with 15 bases spanning the gap. This chain's CDR3 is CASSPSGHRPSGNTIYF. The CDR3 coding sequence is TGTGCCAGCTCACCATCGGGACACCGGCCTTCTGGAAACACCATATATTTT.

This clonotype has just a few counts. The V call is TRBV4-2, the J call TRBJ2-5; TRBD2 is a possible D gene (6 bases). Trimming left V 4 bases short and J 3 bases short, with 15 bases between. Germline CDR1 and CDR2: LGHNA and YNFKEQ. This CDR3 has 15 amino acids. DNA of the CDR3: TGTGCCAGCAGCCCTGAGAGCGGGTATGAAGAGACCCAGTACTTC. This codes for CASSPESGYEETQYF.

This clonotype was counted only a few times. The chain combines TRBV5-4 with TRBJ2-1, with 14 bases aligning to TRBD2. The V and J ends lost 6 bases and 6 bases, in that order; junction bases with no gene match: 8. The germline V gene encodes CDR1 SGHNT and CDR2 YYREEE (reference sequence). The CDR3 consists of 16 residues. CDR3 region: CASTPWGTSGSNEQFF. CDR3 nucleotides: TGTGCCAGCACCCCCTGGGGGACTAGCGGGAGCAATGAGCAGTTCTTC.

This clonotype was seen repeatedly, ten times or more. The chain carries TRBV25-1 and TRBJ1-4; 7 bases fit TRBD1. The length of the CDR3 is 13 residues. CDR1 is MGHDK, CDR2 SYGVNS, per germline. V trimming: 6 bases; J trimming: 7 bases; junction bases outside the gene matches: 5. CDR3 DNA sequence: TGTGCCAGCAGCGCAGGGGGAGTTGAAAAACTGTTTTTT. Translation: CASSAGGVEKLFF.

This clonotype was detected many times. The chain couples TRBV28 to TRBJ2-2, with a tentative D call TRBD1 (7 bases). This CDR3 is 16 amino acids long. CDR1 and CDR2 from the germline V gene are MDHEN and SYDVKM. Trimming left V 7 bases short and J 5 bases short, with 20 bases between. The CDR3, as DNA: TGTGCCAGCACCCCAGGGGGTTCAGGGGGGACCGGGGAGCTGTTTTTT. Residues: CASTPGGSGGTGELFF.

This clonotype was recorded a few times. The V and J genes are TRBV5-1 and TRBJ2-3; 10 nucleotides agree with TRBD2. V lost 5 bases to trimming and J lost 0 bases; unmatched junction nucleotides: 3. There are 15 residues in the CDR3. Per the germline V gene, CDR1 is SGHRS and CDR2 is YFSETQ. CDR3 nucleotide sequence: TGCGCCAGCAGACTAGCGGGACCAAGCACAGATACGCAGTATTTT. It translates to CASRLAGPSTDTQYF.

The chain recombines TRBV7-2 with TRBJ2-1; D gene uncertain. Trimming shortened V by 5 bases and J by 11 bases, and 13 bases separated the two germline ends. Germline V gene data show CDR1 as SGHTA and CDR2 as FQGNSA. The CDR3 length is 12 residues. CDR3 in DNA: TGTGCCAGCAGCCTCCAAAGGCACAAGCAGTTCTTC. Translation gives CASSLQRHKQFF.

The CDR3 DNA is TGTGCCAGCAGGCCCAGGGGAACAGATACGCAGTATTTT. This codes for CASRPRGTDTQYF. The chain has TRBV6-6 and TRBJ2-3; TRBD1 is a possible D gene (6 bases). The V gene lost 6 bases and the J gene lost 3 bases, with 10 bases spanning the gap. Germline lookup yields CDR1 MNHNY and CDR2 SVGAGI (reference sequence). This CDR3 spans 13 amino acids.

The sample holds a few counts of this clonotype. This sequence joins TRBV18 and TRBJ1-1; D may be TRBD1 (6 bases). Germline V gene sequence: CDR1 KGHSH, CDR2 LQKENI. V was trimmed by 3 bases and J by 1 base, leaving 12 bases between them. The CDR3 runs to 15 residues. This chain's CDR3 is CASSPSGVGNTEAFF. The CDR3 DNA follows: TGTGCCAGCTCACCTTCAGGGGTGGGGAACACTGAAGCTTTCTTT. The full variable domain, with the rest looked up from reference TRBV18 and TRBJ1-1, is NAGVMQNPRHLVRRRGQEARLRCSPMKGHSHVYWYRQLPEEGLKFMVYLQKENIIDESGMPKERFSAEFPKEGPSILRIQQVVRGDSAAYFCASSPSGVGNTEAFFGQGTRLTVV.

V is TRBV7-2 and J is TRBJ2-5, with D perhaps TRBD2 (6 bases). Trimming pared 0 bases from V and 1 base from J, leaving 15 bases between. This CDR3 has 17 amino acids. The germline gives CDR1 SGHTA, CDR2 FQGNSA. The CDR3 region is CASSLARAGPSQETQYF. The CDR3 DNA sequence: TGTGCCAGCAGCTTAGCGCGCGCGGGGCCCTCCCAAGAGACCCAGTACTTC. Complete variable domain (other parts from reference TRBV7-2 and TRBJ2-5): GAGVSQSPSNKVTEKGKDVELRCDPISGHTALYWYRQSLGQGLEFLIYFQGNSAPDKSGLPSDRFSAERTGGSVSTLTIQRTQQEDSAVYLCASSLARAGPSQETQYFGPGTRLLVL.

The genes are TRBV5-1 and TRBJ2-3; weak D call: TRBD1 (6 bases). The CDR3 totals 16 residues. CDR1 is SGHRS, CDR2 YFSETQ, per germline. The V end lost 2 bases, the J end lost 2 bases, and 15 bases lay between the germline ends. The CDR3: CASSFFSGTNTDTQYF. CDR3 nucleotide sequence: TGCGCCAGCAGCTTCTTTTCCGGGACAAACACAGATACGCAGTATTTT.

This clonotype was counted between two and nine times. The rearrangement links TRBV5-1 to TRBJ1-5; perhaps TRBD1 as D (6 bases). The CDR3 has 15 amino acids. Germline CDR1 SGHRS, CDR2 YFSETQ. With 4 bases removed from V and 1 base from J, the gap between germline ends came to 12 bases. CDR3 protein: CASSTDGQSNQPQHF. CDR3 nucleotides: TGCGCCAGCAGCACCGACGGACAGAGCAATCAGCCCCAGCATTTT.

The chain couples TRBV29-1 to TRBJ2-1; 9 nucleotides agree with TRBD2. Trimming removed 4 bases from V and 8 bases from J; junction bases left unmatched: 0. The CDR3 is 11 amino acids. Germline assignment: CDR1 SQVTM and CDR2 ANQGSEA. Here the CDR3 DNA reads TGCAGCGTTGGACTAGCGGATGAGCAGTTCTTC. This translates into CSVGLADEQFF.

The rearrangement joins TRBV5-4 to TRBJ2-3; tentatively, D is TRBD2 (5 bases). Trimming cost V 4 bases and J 4 bases, with 10 bases left between them. This CDR3 has 13 residues. CDR1 is SGHNT and CDR2 is YYREEE in the germline V gene (reference sequence). The CDR3 sequence: CASSGRDPDTQYF. Here the CDR3 DNA reads TGTGCCAGCAGCGGGAGAGATCCAGATACGCAGTATTTT.

This clonotype turned up a few times. V is TRBV7-2 and J is TRBJ2-5; D may be TRBD2 (5 bases). There are 17 residues in the CDR3. Trimming cost V 6 bases and J 5 bases, with 25 bases left between them. Per germline, CDR1 SGHTA and CDR2 FQGNSA. CDR3 nucleotide sequence: TGTGCCAGCAGGTCCCCGATGGTGGTAGCGATGGGCGAGACCCAGTACTTC. Amino acids: CASRSPMVVAMGETQYF.

The table lists this clonotype with a few counts. The chain recombines TRBV7-3 with TRBJ2-1; no clear D gene. Trimming pared 5 bases from V and 7 bases from J, leaving 15 bases between. The CDR3 length is 14 residues. Germline V CDR1 and CDR2: SGHTA, FQGTGA. This CDR3 is CASSLNAVRNEQFF. In nucleotides, the CDR3 is TGTGCCAGCAGCCTCAATGCAGTGAGGAATGAGCAGTTCTTC. Combining the CDR3 with reference TRBV7-3 and TRBJ2-1 gives the whole variable domain GAGVSQTPSNKVTEKGKYVELRCDPISGHTALYWYRQSLGQGPEFLIYFQGTGAADDSGLPNDRFFAVRPEGSVSTLKIQRTERGDSAVYLCASSLNAVRNEQFFGPGTRLTVL.

This chain uses TRBV18 with TRBJ2-1; maybe TRBD2 (6 bases). This CDR3 is 15 amino acids long. Germline CDR1 reads KGHSH; CDR2 reads LQKENI. Trimming removed 0 bases at V and 5 bases at J, with 11 bases between. This CDR3 is CASSPPGLGNNEQFF. CDR3 sequence (DNA): TGTGCCAGCTCACCACCGGGACTTGGTAACAATGAGCAGTTCTTC.

The sample holds a few counts of this clonotype. The V and J genes are TRBV28 and TRBJ2-7; 10 nucleotides match TRBD1. The CDR3 totals 15 residues. CDR1 and CDR2 (germline): MDHEN, SYDVKM. J gave up 4 bases and V 2 bases, and 5 bases lay outside the gene matches. The CDR3 is CASSLPGQGRYEQYF. The DNA of the CDR3 is TGTGCCAGCAGTTTACCGGGACAGGGGAGATACGAGCAGTACTTC.